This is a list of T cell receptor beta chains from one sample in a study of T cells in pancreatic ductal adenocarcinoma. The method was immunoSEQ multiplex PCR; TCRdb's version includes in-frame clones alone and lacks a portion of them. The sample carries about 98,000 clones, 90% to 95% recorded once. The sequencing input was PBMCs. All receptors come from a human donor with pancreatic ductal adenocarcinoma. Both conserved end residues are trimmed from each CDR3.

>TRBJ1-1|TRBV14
ASSQGLAGGRTEAF
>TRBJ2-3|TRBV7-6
ASSLEGSAQGMSDTQY
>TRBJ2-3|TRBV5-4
ASSSAWDSPQY
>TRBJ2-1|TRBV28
ASRLRLAFLGGEQF
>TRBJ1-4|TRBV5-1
ASSSLQGPNEKLF
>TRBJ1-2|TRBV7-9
ASAVGVNYGYT
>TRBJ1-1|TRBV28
ASTVNTEAF
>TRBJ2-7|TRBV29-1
SVLQSYEQY
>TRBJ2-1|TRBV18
ASSPLLGSSYNEQF
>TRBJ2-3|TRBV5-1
ASSFSRSDTQY
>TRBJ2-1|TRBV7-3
ASSLRQNNEQF
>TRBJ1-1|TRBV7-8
ASSLGSGKQAF
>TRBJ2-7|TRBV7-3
ASSTGSEDEQY
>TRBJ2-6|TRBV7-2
ASRGQTGGRGANVLT
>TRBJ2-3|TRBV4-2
ASSRTGQSDTQY
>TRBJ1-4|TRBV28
AAGQGANEKLF
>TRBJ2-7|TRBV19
ASSISESSYEQY
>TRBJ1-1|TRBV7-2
ASSFGGDTEAF
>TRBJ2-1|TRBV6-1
ASSESGLAVYTEQF
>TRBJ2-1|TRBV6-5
ASSYSSSSYNEQF
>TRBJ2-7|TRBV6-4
ANLGTSGKLLYEQY
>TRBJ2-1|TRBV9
ASSVVAGGKNEQF
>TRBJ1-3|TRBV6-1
ASSERGLGNTIY
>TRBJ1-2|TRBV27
ASSIKEGPPYGYT
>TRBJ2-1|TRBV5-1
ASTIVGTEYNEQF
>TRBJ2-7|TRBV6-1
ASSQTYEQY
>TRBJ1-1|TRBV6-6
ASSATRVTEAF